The 7 T cell receptor beta chains given below trace back to one sample, sequenced in a study of T cells in Graves' hyperthyroidism and ophthalmopathy (dated by TCRdb to between 2018 and 2020). Libraries came from multiplex PCR. These reads were obtained on an Illumina HiSeq 2000. The TCR beta CDR3 regions were amplified from RNA transcripts. A first-round RT-PCR of the TCR CDR3 used the HTBI primer set with the Qiagen OneStep RT-PCR kit. TCRdb cleaned the public reads at Q25 with fastp, built clones with MiXCR and kept in-frame beta chains. Each entry merges the rows of one CDR3 protein and shows their most common DNA and genes. This sample has over 700,000 distinct CDR3 sequences in its table, and roughly 20% of those were observed once. Clones ranked in the top ten supply approximately 15% of the sample. The sample taken for sequencing was blood. The receptors were gathered from a woman in her fifties or sixties with Graves' hyperthyroidism that later progressed to Graves' ophthalmopathy.

V gene TRBV19 combines with J gene TRBJ1-2; D is perhaps TRBD1 (6 bases). The germline V and J ends were trimmed by 3 bases and 3 bases, with 17 bases remaining between them. The CDR3 is 16 amino acids. Per germline, CDR1 LNHDA and CDR2 SQIVND (reference sequence). The CDR3, as DNA: TGTGCCAGTAGTATCCCTTTCGACAGGACCCACTATGGCTACACCTTC. Translated: CASSIPFDRTHYGYTF.

The table lists this clonotype with many counts. The CDR3 region is CASSLVGGFVNQPQHF. The CDR3 coding sequence is TGTGCCAGCAGCTTAGTGGGGGGGTTTGTCAATCAGCCCCAGCATTTT. The chain links TRBV7-8 to TRBJ1-5, with a possible D match to TRBD1 (5 bases). The CDR3 is 16 amino acids. Germline V gene data show CDR1 as SGHVS and CDR2 as FQNEAQ. V lost 1 base and J 3 bases, leaving 13 bases between the germline ends.

This clonotype occurred a few times. The gene calls are TRBV12-3 or TRBV12-4 and TRBJ2-2; 7 nucleotides line up with TRBD1. This CDR3 region has 14 residues. V gave up 5 bases and J gave up 8 bases; unmatched junction bases: 8. CDR3: CASSAWTGGGELFF. The DNA for the CDR3 is TGTGCCAGCAGTGCCTGGACAGGTGGGGGGGAGCTGTTTTTT.

This clonotype has at least ten counts. This rearrangement joins TRBV20-1 to TRBJ2-3; TRBD2 matches 12 bases. Germline lookup yields CDR1 DFQATT and CDR2 SNEGSKA (reference sequence). V shed 2 bases and J 6 bases; nucleotides not matched to a gene: 6. The CDR3 extends over 15 amino acids. The CDR3 sequence: CSARPSGGDADTQYF. CDR3 DNA sequence: TGCAGTGCTAGACCTAGCGGGGGGGATGCGGATACGCAGTATTTT.

This clonotype was seen repeatedly, ten times or more. The rearrangement joins TRBV20-1 to TRBJ2-3, with 11 bases that match TRBD2. The trim removed 6 bases at V and 6 bases at J, leaving 8 bases unmatched. The CDR3 is made up of 14 amino acids. The germline CDR1 and CDR2 sequences are DFQATT and SNEGSKA (reference sequence). The CDR3, as DNA: TGCAGTGCCAATAGCGGGGGGGCACGGGATACGCAGTATTTT. Translating gives CSANSGGARDTQYF.

This clonotype appeared many times. The CDR3 protein is CASSPFGEDTQYF. The CDR3 nucleotides are TGTGCCAGCTCACCATTTGGAGAAGATACGCAGTATTTT. The V call is TRBV18, the J call TRBJ2-3; D ambiguous. This CDR3 is built from 13 residues. CDR1 KGHSH and CDR2 LQKENI come from the germline V gene. V lost 2 bases and J lost 5, with 8 bases in between.

The rearrangement joins TRBV12-3 or TRBV12-4 to TRBJ1-2, with D possibly being TRBD1 (5 bases). Trimming took 6 bases from V and 4 from J, leaving 12 bases between them. The CDR3 is 13 residues long. CDR3 nucleotides: TGTGCCAGCAGCCTACAGGTTTTCTATGGCTACACCTTC. It specifies CASSLQVFYGYTF.